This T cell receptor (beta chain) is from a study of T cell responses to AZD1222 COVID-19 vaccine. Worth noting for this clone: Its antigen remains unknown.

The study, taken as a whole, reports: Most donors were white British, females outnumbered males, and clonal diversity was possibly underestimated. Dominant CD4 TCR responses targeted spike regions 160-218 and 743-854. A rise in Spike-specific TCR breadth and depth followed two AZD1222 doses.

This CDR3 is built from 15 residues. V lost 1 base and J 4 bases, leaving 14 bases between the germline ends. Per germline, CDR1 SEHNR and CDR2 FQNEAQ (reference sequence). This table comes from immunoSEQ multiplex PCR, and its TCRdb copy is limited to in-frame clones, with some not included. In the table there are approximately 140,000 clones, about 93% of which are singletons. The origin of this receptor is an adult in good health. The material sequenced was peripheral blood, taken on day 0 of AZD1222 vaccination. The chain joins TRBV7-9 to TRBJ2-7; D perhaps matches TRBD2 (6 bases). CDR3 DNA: TGTGCCAGCAGCTTAGGAAGGGACGGGGGATACGAGCAGTACTTC. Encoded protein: CASSLGRDGGYEQYF.